A selection of T cell receptor beta chains follows, all from one sample in a study of identifying expanded T cells in peripheral blood. The repertoire was sequenced with immunoSEQ multiplex PCR; TCRdb's copy has only in-frame clones and lacks some. Of tens of thousands of clones listed, 88% were seen once; the top ten hold 19%. The sample consisted of blood. All receptors come from a person aged 18 to 75 in good health. The CDR3 runs from the conserved cysteine through the conserved F or W. D genes are given only for firm matches. The size field is filled for only some rows; it gives once, few, many or a size class.

D gene: NA
clone size: NA
V gene: TRBV19
J gene: TRBJ1-5
CDR3 protein: CASKPGTEVSQPQHF
CDR3 DNA: TGTGCCAGTAAACCCGGGACGGAAGTCTCCCAGCCCCAGCATTTT

D gene: NA
clone size: once
V gene: TRBV6-1
J gene: TRBJ2-1
CDR3 protein: CASSEGHSPKQFF
CDR3 DNA: TGTGCCAGCAGTGAAGGTCACTCCCCAAAGCAGTTCTTC

D gene: TRBD1
clone size: NA
V gene: TRBV6-6
J gene: TRBJ1-4
CDR3 protein: CASSRTRTGGNEKLFF
CDR3 DNA: TGTGCCAGCAGCCGAACCCGGACAGGGGGCAATGAAAAACTGTTTTTT

D gene: NA
clone size: NA
V gene: TRBV6-5
J gene: TRBJ2-7
CDR3 protein: CASSYDGSPPYEQYF
CDR3 DNA: TGTGCCAGCAGTTACGATGGGAGCCCTCCCTACGAGCAGTACTTC

D gene: NA
clone size: NA
V gene: TRBV11-2
J gene: TRBJ2-7
CDR3 protein: CASSLATSTEQYF
CDR3 DNA: TGTGCCAGCAGCTTAGCCACCTCGACGGAGCAGTACTTC

D gene: NA
clone size: NA
V gene: TRBV11-2
J gene: TRBJ2-7
CDR3 protein: CASSLGPGYEQYF
CDR3 DNA: TGTGCCAGCAGCTTAGGTCCGGGTTACGAGCAGTACTTC

D gene: TRBD1
clone size: NA
V gene: TRBV7-2
J gene: TRBJ1-1
CDR3 protein: CASSATGGLAEAFF
CDR3 DNA: TGTGCCAGCAGTGCCACAGGGGGCTTGGCTGAAGCTTTCTTT

D gene: NA
clone size: NA
V gene: TRBV28
J gene: TRBJ2-2
CDR3 protein: CASSLTGELFF
CDR3 DNA: TGTGCCAGCAGTTTGACCGGGGAGCTGTTTTTT

D gene: NA
clone size: once
V gene: TRBV28
J gene: TRBJ1-1
CDR3 protein: CAAGRVNTEAFF
CDR3 DNA: TGTGCCGCGGGGAGGGTGAACACTGAAGCTTTCTTT

D gene: TRBD1
clone size: NA
V gene: TRBV7-2
J gene: TRBJ1-1
CDR3 protein: CASSGGTGGTEAFF
CDR3 DNA: TGTGCCAGCAGCGGTGGGACAGGGGGAACTGAAGCTTTCTTT

D gene: NA
clone size: NA
V gene: TRBV5-6
J gene: TRBJ1-4
CDR3 protein: CASSLGEWEWSEKLFF
CDR3 DNA: TGTGCCAGCAGCTTGGGGGAATGGGAGTGGAGTGAAAAACTGTTTTTT

D gene: NA
clone size: NA
V gene: TRBV2
J gene: TRBJ1-1
CDR3 protein: CASSEQGMNTEAFF
CDR3 DNA: TGTGCCAGCAGTGAGCAAGGTATGAACACTGAAGCTTTCTTT

D gene: TRBD1
clone size: NA
V gene: TRBV7-8
J gene: TRBJ1-2
CDR3 protein: CASSSGQGSYGYTF
CDR3 DNA: TGTGCCAGCAGTTCGGGACAGGGGAGCTATGGCTACACCTTC

D gene: TRBD2
clone size: NA
V gene: TRBV7-2
J gene: TRBJ2-1
CDR3 protein: CASSLDGGGAVYNEQFF
CDR3 DNA: TGTGCCAGCAGCTTAGACGGCGGGGGGGCTGTCTACAATGAGCAGTTCTTC

D gene: TRBD2
clone size: NA
V gene: TRBV7-2
J gene: TRBJ2-1
CDR3 protein: CASSLRLAGYDNEQFF
CDR3 DNA: TGTGCCAGCAGCCTCAGACTAGCGGGGTATGACAATGAGCAGTTCTTC

D gene: NA
clone size: NA
V gene: TRBV11-2
J gene: TRBJ1-4
CDR3 protein: CASSLMGLRNEKLFF
CDR3 DNA: TGTGCCAGCAGCTTGATGGGACTGCGTAATGAAAAACTGTTTTTT

D gene: NA
clone size: NA
V gene: TRBV13
J gene: TRBJ1-2
CDR3 protein: CASSPKSSSAYGYTF
CDR3 DNA: TGTGCCAGCAGCCCCAAGTCCTCCAGTGCCTATGGCTACACCTTC

D gene: TRBD1
clone size: NA
V gene: TRBV7-9
J gene: TRBJ2-1
CDR3 protein: CASSPLVGQGAWNEQFF
CDR3 DNA: TGTGCCAGCAGCCCCCTTGTAGGGCAGGGGGCCTGGAATGAGCAGTTCTTC

D gene: NA
clone size: NA
V gene: TRBV6-1
J gene: TRBJ1-4
CDR3 protein: CAIAVATNEKLFF
CDR3 DNA: TGTGCCATCGCCGTTGCAACTAATGAAAAACTGTTTTTT

D gene: TRBD1
clone size: NA
V gene: TRBV16
J gene: TRBJ2-5
CDR3 protein: CASSQSRGLETQYF
CDR3 DNA: TGTGCCAGCAGCCAATCGAGGGGGCTGGAGACCCAGTACTTC

D gene: TRBD1
clone size: NA
V gene: TRBV29-1
J gene: TRBJ1-1
CDR3 protein: CSVEDGTGRSTEAFF
CDR3 DNA: TGCAGCGTTGAAGATGGGACAGGGAGGAGCACTGAAGCTTTCTTT

D gene: NA
clone size: NA
V gene: TRBV5-1
J gene: TRBJ2-3
CDR3 protein: CASSLAPPRGESTDTQYF
CDR3 DNA: TGCGCCAGCAGCTTGGCCCCTCCGAGGGGCGAGAGCACAGATACGCAGTATTTT

D gene: NA
clone size: once
V gene: TRBV2
J gene: TRBJ2-3
CDR3 protein: CASTSRPPERQYF
CDR3 DNA: TGTGCCAGCACTTCTCGTCCGCCAGAAAGACAGTATTTT

D gene: TRBD2
clone size: NA
V gene: TRBV7-7
J gene: TRBJ2-1
CDR3 protein: CASSEGGPNEQFF
CDR3 DNA: TGTGCCAGCAGCGAGGGAGGGCCCAATGAGCAGTTCTTC

D gene: TRBD2
clone size: NA
V gene: TRBV27
J gene: TRBJ2-3
CDR3 protein: CASSLTAGSDTQYF
CDR3 DNA: TGTGCCAGCAGTTTGACAGCGGGGTCAGATACGCAGTATTTT

D gene: NA
clone size: NA
V gene: TRBV11-3
J gene: TRBJ1-6
CDR3 protein: CASSLGRQKNSPLHF
CDR3 DNA: TGTGCCAGCAGCTTAGGGCGGCAGAAGAATTCACCCCTCCACTTT

D gene: NA
clone size: NA
V gene: TRBV6-6
J gene: TRBJ1-5
CDR3 protein: CASMEPGRQEPQHF
CDR3 DNA: TGTGCCAGCATGGAACCGGGACGCCAAGAGCCCCAGCATTTT

D gene: TRBD1
clone size: NA
V gene: TRBV5-5
J gene: TRBJ2-3
CDR3 protein: CASSSRDSRTTDTQYF
CDR3 DNA: TGTGCCAGCAGCTCCCGGGACAGCCGAACCACAGATACGCAGTATTTT

D gene: TRBD1
clone size: few
V gene: TRBV15
J gene: TRBJ2-5
CDR3 protein: CATSRDRQGAGETQYF
CDR3 DNA: TGTGCCACCAGCAGAGATAGGCAGGGGGCTGGGGAGACCCAGTACTTC

D gene: NA
clone size: NA
V gene: TRBV6-6
J gene: TRBJ2-5
CDR3 protein: CASSYSFKTQYF
CDR3 DNA: TGTGCCAGCAGTTACTCGTTTAAGACCCAGTACTTC

D gene: NA
clone size: NA
V gene: TRBV2
J gene: TRBJ1-1
CDR3 protein: CASSLQEGLTEAFF
CDR3 DNA: TGTGCCAGCAGTTTGCAAGAGGGGCTGACTGAAGCTTTCTTT

D gene: NA
clone size: NA
V gene: TRBV18
J gene: TRBJ1-5
CDR3 protein: CASSRTGLGGQPQHF
CDR3 DNA: TGTGCCAGCTCACGAACAGGGTTAGGGGGACAGCCCCAGCATTTT

D gene: TRBD2
clone size: NA
V gene: TRBV7-8
J gene: TRBJ2-2
CDR3 protein: CASSREVTSGVAGELFF
CDR3 DNA: TGTGCCAGCAGCAGAGAGGTGACTAGCGGGGTGGCCGGGGAGCTGTTTTTT

D gene: NA
clone size: NA
V gene: TRBV18
J gene: TRBJ2-5
CDR3 protein: CASSRDSRQVQYF
CDR3 DNA: TGTGCCAGCTCACGGGATTCGAGACAGGTCCAGTACTTC

D gene: TRBD2
clone size: NA
V gene: TRBV6-6
J gene: TRBJ2-4
CDR3 protein: CASTGGTLNIQYF
CDR3 DNA: TGTGCCAGCACGGGGGGGACGTTAAACATTCAGTACTTC

D gene: NA
clone size: NA
V gene: TRBV7-8
J gene: TRBJ1-3
CDR3 protein: CASSLTNTGNTIYF
CDR3 DNA: TGTGCCAGCAGCCTCACAAATACTGGAAACACCATATATTTT

D gene: NA
clone size: NA
V gene: TRBV7-2
J gene: TRBJ1-5
CDR3 protein: CASTLSGVSNQPQHF
CDR3 DNA: TGTGCCAGCACCCTTTCGGGGGTTAGCAATCAGCCCCAGCATTTT

D gene: TRBD1
clone size: few
V gene: TRBV7-9
J gene: TRBJ1-2
CDR3 protein: CASSLGQPIPGGYTF
CDR3 DNA: TGTGCCAGCAGCCTGGGACAGCCTATCCCAGGGGGCTACACCTTC

D gene: TRBD1
clone size: NA
V gene: TRBV27
J gene: TRBJ1-4
CDR3 protein: CASSSTSAGGDEKLFF
CDR3 DNA: TGTGCCAGCAGTTCCACTTCGGCAGGGGGGGATGAAAAACTGTTTTTT

D gene: NA
clone size: NA
V gene: TRBV5-6
J gene: TRBJ2-3
CDR3 protein: CASSLVRDTQYF
CDR3 DNA: TGTGCCAGCAGCTTGGTACGAGATACGCAGTATTTT

D gene: NA
clone size: NA
V gene: TRBV10-1
J gene: TRBJ2-3
CDR3 protein: CASSSGANPDTQYF
CDR3 DNA: TGCGCCAGCTCTTCGGGGGCGAACCCAGATACGCAGTATTTT

D gene: TRBD2
clone size: NA
V gene: TRBV18
J gene: TRBJ2-1
CDR3 protein: CASSPGGPGLAGAYNEQFF
CDR3 DNA: TGTGCCAGCTCACCGGGAGGGCCGGGACTAGCGGGGGCCTACAATGAGCAGTTCTTC

D gene: TRBD1
clone size: NA
V gene: TRBV7-8
J gene: TRBJ2-7
CDR3 protein: CASSFRGPFAESYEQYF
CDR3 DNA: TGTGCCAGCAGCTTCAGGGGGCCGTTCGCCGAAAGCTACGAGCAGTACTTC

D gene: NA
clone size: NA
V gene: TRBV7-7
J gene: TRBJ2-3
CDR3 protein: CASSLAAGVTDTQYF
CDR3 DNA: TGTGCCAGCAGCTTAGCGGCCGGGGTAACAGATACGCAGTATTTT

D gene: NA
clone size: NA
V gene: TRBV19
J gene: TRBJ2-2
CDR3 protein: CASTPSGGGTGELFF
CDR3 DNA: TGTGCCAGTACCCCGAGTGGGGGCGGCACCGGGGAGCTGTTTTTT

D gene: NA
clone size: NA
V gene: TRBV28
J gene: TRBJ2-1
CDR3 protein: CASTPGASYNEQFF
CDR3 DNA: TGTGCCAGCACCCCCGGGGCGTCGTACAATGAGCAGTTCTTC

D gene: NA
clone size: NA
V gene: TRBV7-2
J gene: TRBJ1-1
CDR3 protein: CASRAGFTEAFF
CDR3 DNA: TGTGCCAGCAGGGCAGGTTTCACTGAAGCTTTCTTT

D gene: NA
clone size: once
V gene: TRBV4-1
J gene: TRBJ1-2
CDR3 protein: CASSRLTGREYRPYGYTF
CDR3 DNA: TGCGCCAGCAGCCGCTTAACGGGCAGGGAATACCGTCCTTATGGCTACACCTTC

D gene: NA
clone size: NA
V gene: TRBV29-1
J gene: TRBJ2-3
CDR3 protein: CSVHLPLDTDTQYF
CDR3 DNA: TGCAGCGTTCATTTGCCGCTGGACACAGATACGCAGTATTTT

D gene: NA
clone size: once
V gene: TRBV7-2
J gene: TRBJ1-2
CDR3 protein: CASSLDGSLGYTF
CDR3 DNA: TGTGCCAGCAGCTTAGATGGCTCACTTGGCTACACCTTC

D gene: NA
clone size: NA
V gene: TRBV27
J gene: TRBJ2-7
CDR3 protein: CASSSDRVPSNPYEQYF
CDR3 DNA: TGTGCCAGCAGTTCCGATAGGGTTCCAAGTAACCCCTACGAGCAGTACTTC

D gene: TRBD1
clone size: NA
V gene: TRBV23-1
J gene: TRBJ1-6
CDR3 protein: CASSPEGASYNSPLHF
CDR3 DNA: TGCGCCAGCAGTCCCGAGGGGGCCTCCTATAATTCACCCCTCCACTTT

D gene: NA
clone size: NA
V gene: TRBV5-4
J gene: TRBJ2-1
CDR3 protein: CASSWEMGHRHNEQFF
CDR3 DNA: TGTGCCAGCAGCTGGGAAATGGGACACCGGCACAATGAGCAGTTCTTC

D gene: NA
clone size: NA
V gene: TRBV7-8
J gene: TRBJ2-5
CDR3 protein: CASSLLREWQETQYF
CDR3 DNA: TGTGCCAGCAGCTTACTCCGCGAATGGCAAGAGACCCAGTACTTC

D gene: NA
clone size: NA
V gene: TRBV12-5
J gene: TRBJ2-5
CDR3 protein: CASGLWGETQYF
CDR3 DNA: TGTGCTAGTGGTTTATGGGGGGAGACCCAGTACTTC

D gene: NA
clone size: NA
V gene: TRBV27
J gene: TRBJ1-6
CDR3 protein: CASSLMSYNSPLHF
CDR3 DNA: TGTGCCAGCAGTTTAATGTCCTATAATTCACCCCTCCACTTT

D gene: NA
clone size: NA
V gene: TRBV6-6
J gene: TRBJ1-3
CDR3 protein: CASSYTRLGGNTIYF
CDR3 DNA: TGTGCCAGCAGCTACACTCGACTGGGCGGAAACACCATATATTTT

D gene: NA
clone size: NA
V gene: TRBV6-5
J gene: TRBJ2-1
CDR3 protein: CASSPDRIDNEQFF
CDR3 DNA: TGTGCCAGCAGTCCGGACCGCATCGACAATGAGCAGTTCTTC

D gene: NA
clone size: NA
V gene: TRBV7-9
J gene: TRBJ2-6
CDR3 protein: CASSFTDSSGANVLTF
CDR3 DNA: TGTGCCAGCAGCTTTACCGACTCATCTGGGGCCAACGTCCTGACTTTC